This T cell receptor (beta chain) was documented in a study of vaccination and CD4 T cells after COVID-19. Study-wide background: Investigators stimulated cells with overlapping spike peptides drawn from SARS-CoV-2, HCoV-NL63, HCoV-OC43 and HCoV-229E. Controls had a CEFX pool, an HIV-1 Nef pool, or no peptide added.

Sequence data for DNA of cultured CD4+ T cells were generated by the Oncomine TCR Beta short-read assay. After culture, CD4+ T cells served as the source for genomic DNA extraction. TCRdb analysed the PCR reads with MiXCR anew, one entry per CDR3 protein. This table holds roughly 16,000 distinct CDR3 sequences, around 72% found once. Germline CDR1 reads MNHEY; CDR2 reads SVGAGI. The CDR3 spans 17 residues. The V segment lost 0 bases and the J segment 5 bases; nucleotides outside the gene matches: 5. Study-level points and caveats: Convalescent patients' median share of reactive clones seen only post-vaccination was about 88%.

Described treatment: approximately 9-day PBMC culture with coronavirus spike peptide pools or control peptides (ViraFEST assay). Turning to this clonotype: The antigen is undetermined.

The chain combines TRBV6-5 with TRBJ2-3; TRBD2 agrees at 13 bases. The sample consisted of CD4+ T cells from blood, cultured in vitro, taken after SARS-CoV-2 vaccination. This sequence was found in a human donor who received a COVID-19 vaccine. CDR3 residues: CASSYSRLAGGLDTQYF. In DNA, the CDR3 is TGTGCCAGCAGTTACTCTAGACTAGCGGGGGGATTAGATACGCAGTATTTT.